A single count supports the clone carrying this T cell receptor (beta chain). Its antigen remains unknown. From germline, CDR1 is MNHEY and CDR2 SMNVEV (reference sequence). The junction had 4 bases not matched to a gene; V was cut back by 3 bases and J by 6 bases. CDR3 length: 14 amino acids. This specimen belongs to a study of cytomegalovirus exposure and HLA in healthy donors. Broader study findings: The study put 150 to 200 TCR beta chains on its list as cytomegalovirus-associated.

PCR primers comprised 60 Vbeta and 13 Jbeta primers. The method was immunoSEQ multiplex PCR; TCRdb's version includes in-frame clones alone and lacks a portion of them. The sample carries about 140,000 clones, approximately 78% recorded once. The sequenced sample was PBMCs. The source of this sequence is a young man in good health and CMV-seropositive. The chain employs TRBV27 and TRBJ2-1, with 8 nucleotides matching TRBD2. The CDR3 spells CASSFGTSGNEQFF. DNA of the CDR3: TGTGCCAGCAGTTTCGGAACTAGCGGCAATGAGCAGTTCTTC.